These T cell receptor beta chains were read from a single sample in a study of T cells in Graves' hyperthyroidism and ophthalmopathy. TCRdb redid the calling of the multiplex PCR reads with MiXCR, one entry per CDR3 protein. The sample lists hundreds of thousands of distinct CDR3 sequences; about 12% were seen once. The material sequenced was blood. The source is a woman aged 18-35 years with Graves' hyperthyroidism. CDR3s include the opening cysteine and the closing phenylalanine or tryptophan. A D gene is named only where the DNA matches it firmly. For some rows the clone size is stated as once, few or many, or as a class when expanded; others skip it.

>TRBJ2-5|TRBD2|many|TRBV14
TGTGCCAGCAGCCTCTACGGGAGGGTCCAAGAGACCCAGTACTTC
CASSLYGRVQETQYF
>TRBJ2-3|TRBD2|many|TRBV18
TGTGCCAGCTCGTCTACTAGCGCGCATAGCACAGATACGCAGTATTTT
CASSSTSAHSTDTQYF
>TRBJ1-2|TRBD1|many|TRBV12-3/TRBV12-4
TGTGCCAGCGCGACAGGGAACTATGGCTACACCTTC
CASATGNYGYTF
>TRBJ2-5|.|.|TRBV5-1
TGCGCCAGCAGCTTGTCGGGTAGCCCCAATGGAGAGACCCAGTACTTC
CASSLSGSPNGETQYF
>TRBJ1-1|.|few|TRBV29-1
TGCAGCGTCGCAGGGGCTGAAGCTTTCTTT
CSVAGAEAFF
>TRBJ2-4|.|.|TRBV12-3/TRBV12-4
TGTGCCAGCAGTTTAGGAGGGGTTTCTGCCAAAAACATTCAGTACTTC
CASSLGGVSAKNIQYF
>TRBJ2-1|TRBD2|many|TRBV6-2/TRBV6-3
TGTGCCAGCAGTCCGTCTTTCGGGGGGGGCGATGAGCAGTTCTTC
CASSPSFGGGDEQFF
>TRBJ1-1|.|.|TRBV2
TGTGCCGGATCCCTACCCCGGACGATGAACACTGAAGCTTTCTTT
CAGSLPRTMNTEAFF
>TRBJ2-5|.|many|TRBV4-2
TGTGCCAGCAGCCAAGAAAGGTGGCAGATTCAAGAGACCCAGTACTTC
CASSQERWQIQETQYF
>TRBJ2-5|.|few|TRBV5-1
TGCGCCAGCAGCTCGGGGGCTCAAGAGACCCAGTACTTC
CASSSGAQETQYF
>TRBJ2-1|.|many|TRBV5-4
TGTGCCAGCAGCTCGCACAACAGGGACAATGAGCAGTTCTTC
CASSSHNRDNEQFF
>TRBJ2-1|TRBD1|many|TRBV12-3/TRBV12-4
TGTGCCAGCGCCACAGAAGGGGGCGATGAGCAGTTCTTC
CASATEGGDEQFF
>TRBJ2-3|.|many|TRBV12-3/TRBV12-4
TGTGCCAGCAGTTTGGTGGCGCGTAGCACAGATACGCAGTATTTT
CASSLVARSTDTQYF
>TRBJ2-7|.|many|TRBV30
TGTGCCTGGAGTGTACGCCTAACCTACGAGCAGTACTTC
CAWSVRLTYEQYF
>TRBJ1-2|.|.|TRBV7-8
TGTGCCAGCAGCTTAGAGTACGGGGCACATGGCTACACCTTC
CASSLEYGAHGYTF
>TRBJ1-1|.|.|TRBV15
TGTGCCACCAGTGCTTTGCGGACGAACACTGAAGCTTTCTTT
CATSALRTNTEAFF
>TRBJ1-1|.|many|TRBV18
TGTGCCAGCTCACCGGCAGGGGCGGGGATCGCTGAAGCTTTCTTT
CASSPAGAGIAEAFF
>TRBJ2-2|.|few|TRBV6-1
TGTGCCAGCAGTGCGCAGCCCACCGGGGAGCTGTTTTTT
CASSAQPTGELFF
>TRBJ1-5|.|many|TRBV5-6
TGTGCCAGCAGCTTCTATGATAGCAATCAGCCCCAGCATTTT
CASSFYDSNQPQHF
>TRBJ2-5|.|many|TRBV7-2
TGTGCCAGCAGCTTAAATAAGGAAGAGACCCAGTACTTC
CASSLNKEETQYF
>TRBJ1-5|.|.|TRBV5-8
TGTGCCAGCAGCTTGGAGGGGTATAGCAATCAGCCCCAGCATTTT
CASSLEGYSNQPQHF
>TRBJ1-2|.|.|TRBV6-1
TGTGCCAGCAGCTCCGAGACCGTTTCCGGCTACACCTTC
CASSSETVSGYTF
>TRBJ2-1|.|few|TRBV10-3
TGTGCCATCAGTGGACAGGTTTACAATGAGCAGTTCTTC
CAISGQVYNEQFF
>TRBJ2-3|TRBD1|many|TRBV12-3/TRBV12-4
TGTGCCAGCAGTACCGGACAGGGATCACCAGATACGCAGTATTTT
CASSTGQGSPDTQYF
>TRBJ2-6|TRBD2|.|TRBV19
TGTGCCAGTAGCCCAGAGGCTACCGGGGGGGCCTGGGCCAACGTCCTGACTTTC
CASSPEATGGAWANVLTF
>TRBJ2-2|TRBD1|few|TRBV4-2
TGTGCCAGCAGCCAAGGTTGGCAGGGGGCCGGGGAGCTGTTTTTT
CASSQGWQGAGELFF
>TRBJ2-2|TRBD1|many|TRBV5-1
TGCGCCAGCAGCCCACAGGGGATCCTGAACACCGGGGAGCTGTTTTTT
CASSPQGILNTGELFF